A single sample is the source of the 18 T cell receptor beta chains below, sequenced in a study of T cell responses to AZD1222 COVID-19 vaccine. Using immunoSEQ multiplex PCR, the repertoire was profiled, and TCRdb retains in-frame clones only, with some absent. The profile covers 45,000 or so clones, with around 91% appearing a single time and over 35% taken by the ten largest. Source: peripheral blood, taken 28 days after the second AZD1222 dose. These receptors were taken from an adult who received the AZD1222 COVID-19 vaccine.

This sequence joins TRBV5-6 and TRBJ2-1, with 7 bases fitting TRBD2. Losses at the gene ends were 1 base for V and 2 bases for J; bases not matched to a gene: 3. This CDR3 has 15 amino acids. The V gene's germline CDR1 is SGHDT and CDR2 YYEEEE. The CDR3 region has the DNA TGTGCCAGCAGCTTGCGGGACTACACCTACAATGAGCAGTTCTTC. Amino acid sequence: CASSLRDYTYNEQFF.

This chain joins TRBV7-9 and TRBJ1-2; 10 bases match TRBD1. This CDR3 is 12 amino acids long. Germline V CDR1 and CDR2: SEHNR, FQNEAQ (reference sequence). J was trimmed by 10 bases and V by 3 bases; bases with no gene match: 2. In DNA, the CDR3 is TGTGCCAGCAGCTTTGGGACAGGGGACTACACCTTC. Translation: CASSFGTGDYTF.

V usage is TRBV5-4 and J usage is TRBJ2-1; D is perhaps TRBD2 (7 bases). The CDR3 runs 15 residues. V lost 1 base, J lost 9 bases, and 17 bases lay in between. Germline CDR1 is SGHNT and CDR2 is YYREEE (reference sequence). The CDR3 reads CASSLRGGGRGEQFF. For the CDR3, the DNA is TGTGCCAGCAGCTTGAGGGGCGGGGGCAGGGGTGAGCAGTTCTTC. Using reference TRBV5-4 and TRBJ2-1 for the parts outside the CDR3, the full variable domain is ETGVTQSPTHLIKTRGQQVTLRCSSQSGHNTVSWYQQALGQGPQFIFQYYREEENGRGNFPPRFSGLQFPNYSSELNVNALELDDSALYLCASSLRGGGRGEQFFGPGTRLTVL.

This clone came up once. The chain joins TRBV7-2 to TRBJ2-7; possible D gene TRBD2, 5 bases. Germline V CDR1 and CDR2: SGHTA, FQGNSA. V shed 3 bases and J shed 2 bases, with 11 bases lying between them. The CDR3 covers 14 residues. The CDR3 sequence is CASSFGLDTYEQYF. CDR3 in DNA: TGTGCCAGCAGCTTCGGACTCGACACCTACGAGCAGTACTTC.

The rearrangement joins TRBV30 to TRBJ2-3, with D tentatively TRBD1 or TRBD2 (5 bases each). The germline V gene has CDR1 GTSNPN and CDR2 SVGIG (reference sequence). The CDR3 totals 16 residues. The V end lost 4 bases, the J end lost 2 bases, and 19 bases lay between the germline ends. CDR3 sequence: CAWIERARGSTDTQYF. The CDR3 DNA follows: TGTGCCTGGATCGAGAGGGCAAGGGGATCCACAGATACGCAGTATTTT. Combining the CDR3 with reference TRBV30 and TRBJ2-3 gives the whole variable domain SQTIHQWPATLVQPVGSPLSLECTVEGTSNPNLYWYRQAAGRGLQLLFYSVGIGQISSEVPQNLSASRPQDRQFILSSKKLLLSDSGFYLCAWIERARGSTDTQYFGPGTRLTVL.

This clone appeared a single time. The chain is built from TRBV27 and TRBJ1-5, with TRBD1 identical over 7 bases. The CDR3 sequence is 13 residues long. Germline trimming cut 8 bases from V and 3 bases from J; bases unmatched to any gene: 4. CDR1 MNHEY and CDR2 SMNVEV come from the germline V gene (reference sequence). CDR3 bases: TGTGCCAGCTCTGACAGGGTCAATCAGCCCCAGCATTTT. It is translated as CASSDRVNQPQHF.

The rearrangement joins TRBV24-1 to TRBJ2-7; the match to TRBD2 covers 7 bases. CDR1 is KGHDR, CDR2 SFDVKD, per germline. With V trimmed by 11 bases and J by 0 bases, 9 bases remained unmatched. The CDR3 loop spans 14 amino acids. The CDR3 sequence is CANGRRGNSYEQYF. The CDR3 coding sequence is TGTGCCAACGGGAGGCGGGGAAACTCCTACGAGCAGTACTTC.

V gene TRBV19 combines with J gene TRBJ2-7; 8 bases match TRBD2. CDR1 and CDR2 from the germline V gene are LNHDA and SQIVND (reference sequence). The CDR3 length is 16 residues. Trimming removed 3 bases from V and 5 bases from J; junction bases left unmatched: 12. The CDR3 DNA follows: TGTGCCAGTAGTATGTCCCCAGCGGGGGTCAAGAACGAGCAGTACTTC. Amino acids: CASSMSPAGVKNEQYF.

This CDR3 is CASSFTGFSYYGYTF. CDR3 DNA sequence: TGTGCCAGCAGTTTTACAGGGTTCAGTTACTATGGCTACACCTTC. This chain uses TRBV11-2 with TRBJ1-2, with a possible D match to TRBD1 (6 bases). Trimming stripped 6 bases from V and 3 bases from J, with 17 bases between. The V gene's germline CDR1 is SGHAT and CDR2 FQNNGV. CDR3 length equals 15 residues.

The sample holds one count of this clone. DNA for the CDR3: TGCAGCGTTGAAAAGGACTCTTGGAACTATGGCTACACCTTC. Residues: CSVEKDSWNYGYTF. This chain joins TRBV29-1 and TRBJ1-2; D remains ambiguous. Germline V lookup: CDR1 SQVTM, CDR2 ANQGSEA. The CDR3 loop spans 14 amino acids. Trimming stripped 2 bases from V and 2 bases from J, with 12 bases between.

This rearrangement joins TRBV4-1 to TRBJ1-5; TRBD1 matches at 8 bases. Unmatched junction bases numbered 5, after V lost 0 bases and J lost 7 bases. The CDR3 sequence is 15 residues long. The V gene's germline CDR1 is MGHRA and CDR2 YSYEKL. The CDR3 protein is CASSQDWQGAQPQHF. The DNA for the CDR3 is TGCGCCAGCAGCCAAGATTGGCAGGGGGCACAGCCCCAGCATTTT.

The chain links TRBV7-8 to TRBJ2-1, with 13 positions matching TRBD2. From germline, CDR1 is SGHVS and CDR2 FQNEAQ. Losses at the gene ends were 8 bases for V and 6 bases for J; bases not matched to a gene: 7. This CDR3 region has 15 residues. The chain's CDR3 is CASRTSGGYRNEQFF. The CDR3 DNA reads as TGTGCCAGCCGGACTAGCGGGGGATACCGCAATGAGCAGTTCTTC.

The rearrangement links TRBV19 to TRBJ2-7; tentatively, D is TRBD1 or TRBD2 (6 bases each). This CDR3 has 14 residues. Looked up from germline, CDR1 is LNHDA and CDR2 is SQIVND (reference sequence). V was pared by 9 bases and J by 6 bases, with 21 bases between. CDR3 coding DNA: TGTGCCAGCTCCCCCTCGGGGGCATTCCCCGAGCAGTACTTC. Translated, it gives CASSPSGAFPEQYF.

This clone has just a few counts. The chain employs TRBV7-2 and TRBJ2-5, with TRBD2 identical over 12 bases. Germline V lookup: CDR1 SGHTA, CDR2 FQGNSA. There are 17 residues in the CDR3. J lost 2 bases, V lost 0 bases, and 4 bases had no gene match. CDR3: CASSLAGTSGPQETQYF. CDR3 nucleotides: TGTGCCAGCAGCTTAGCCGGGACTAGCGGGCCGCAAGAGACCCAGTACTTC.

This chain links TRBV30 with TRBJ2-1; the match to TRBD2 covers 9 bases. The CDR3 is 14 amino acids. Germline-derived CDR1 and CDR2 are GTSNPN and SVGIG (reference sequence). Trimming took 2 bases from V and 4 from J; bases not matched to a gene: 3. The CDR3 DNA sequence: TGTGCCTGGAGTAAAACTAGCGGGTACAATGAGCAGTTCTTC. It codes for CAWSKTSGYNEQFF.

The chain joins TRBV19 to TRBJ2-5, with 7 bases aligning to TRBD1. V lost 4 bases and J lost 4; bases outside the gene matches: 3. This CDR3 comprises 13 residues. Germline CDR1 LNHDA, CDR2 SQIVND (reference sequence). The CDR3 DNA reads TGTGCCAGTAGTAAGTACAGGGGAGAGACCCAGTACTTC. Translation: CASSKYRGETQYF.

This rearrangement joins TRBV13 to TRBJ2-2; 13 bases are shared with TRBD2. CDR1 PRHDT and CDR2 FYEKMQ come from the germline V gene (reference sequence). This CDR3 spans 18 amino acids. The trim removed 7 bases at V and 0 bases at J, leaving 8 bases unmatched. In nucleotides, the CDR3 is TGTGCCAGCAACCGAAGACTAGCGGGGGGATCGAACACCGGGGAGCTGTTTTTT. The encoded protein is CASNRRLAGGSNTGELFF. Variable domain in full (rest from reference TRBV13 and TRBJ2-2): AAGVIQSPRHLIKEKRETATLKCYPIPRHDTVYWYQQGPGQDPQFLISFYEKMQSDKGSIPDRFSAQQFSDYHSELNMSSLELGDSALYFCASNRRLAGGSNTGELFFGEGSRLTVL.

This sequence joins TRBV6-5 and TRBJ2-7; TRBD2 matches 7 bases. CDR1 MNHEY and CDR2 SVGAGI come from the germline V gene. The trim removed 7 bases at V and 7 bases at J, leaving 7 bases unmatched. The CDR3 is made up of 12 amino acids. CDR3 region: CASNPAGNEQYF. The CDR3 DNA is TGTGCCAGCAATCCAGCGGGGAATGAGCAGTACTTC.